This TCR beta chain was sequenced during a study of blood T cell repertoires in COVID-19. Across the study: The samples span acute and convalescent COVID-19 from the United States, Italy and Spain. T cells, B-cell-depleted T cells, or PBMCs provided the cDNA or gDNA that served as material.

Germline V gene lookup returns CDR1 LGHNT and CDR2 FRNRAP. The CDR3 contains 15 residues. J gave up 2 bases and V 4 bases, and 4 bases lay outside the gene matches. In the original analysis: Nucleated cell number was recorded as an estimate derived from reference gene primer amplification. The assay was immunoSEQ multiplex PCR, and TCRdb's table has in-frame clones only and misses some. That table gives V, J and clone size, and the DNA gave D and trimming. The sample includes 300,000 to 400,000 clones, about nine tenths of them seen just once. Input material: peripheral blood. The rearrangement joins TRBV12-5 to TRBJ2-7; TRBD1 aligns across 11 bases. This TCR was sampled from a man aged 45 to 65 with active or convalescent COVID-19. CDR3 nucleotides: TGTGCTAGTGGTTGGGACAGGGGGGGGGCCTACGAGCAGTACTTC. Translated: CASGWDRGGAYEQYF. The whole variable domain, filled in from reference TRBV12-5 and TRBJ2-7, reads DARVTQTPRHKVTEMGQEVTMRCQPILGHNTVFWYRQTMMQGLELLAYFRNRAPLDDSGMPKDRFSAEMPDATLATLKIQPSEPRDSAVYFCASGWDRGGAYEQYFGPGTRLTVT.